Listed here are 10 T cell receptor beta chains from one sample, sequenced in a study of identifying expanded T cells in peripheral blood. Data came from immunoSEQ multiplex PCR; TCRdb stores just in-frame clones and leaves some out. The sample shows 100,000 to 150,000 clones, approximately 86% of them seen only once. Sequencing was performed on blood. Receptors were obtained from a person aged 18-70 years in good health.

This chain connects TRBV6-1 to TRBJ2-5, with a weak D call TRBD1 (7 bases). The last part of the DNA fits TRBJ2-7 better; the J call may be wrong. CDR1 is MNHNS and CDR2 is SASEGT in the germline V gene. This CDR3 is built from 16 residues. CDR3 bases: TGTGCCAGCAGTGGGGCCGCGGGACAGCTTTCCTACGAGCAGTACTTC. This sequence encodes CASSGAAGQLSYEQYF.

The rearrangement links TRBV7-9 to TRBJ2-3; D not resolved. CDR1 and CDR2 from the germline V gene are SEHNR and FQNEAQ (reference sequence). V lost 5 bases and J lost 6, with 12 bases in between. The CDR3 spans 13 residues. This CDR3 is CASSREVADTQYF. The CDR3 DNA follows: TGTGCCAGCAGCCGCGAGGTGGCGGATACGCAGTATTTT. Combining the CDR3 with reference TRBV7-9 and TRBJ2-3 gives the whole variable domain DTGVSQNPRHKITKRGQNVTFRCDPISEHNRLYWYRQTLGQGPEFLTYFQNEAQLEKSRLLSDRFSAERPKGSFSTLEIQRTEQGDSAMYLCASSREVADTQYFGPGTRLTVL.

This rearrangement joins TRBV10-2 to TRBJ2-3; D may be TRBD1 (5 bases). The CDR3 sequence is 13 residues long. Germline assignment: CDR1 WSHSY and CDR2 SAAADI. The V and J ends lost 6 bases and 6 bases respectively, with 13 bases between them. CDR3 loop: CASRLRQPDTQYF. The CDR3 DNA reads TGCGCCAGCAGACTAAGACAGCCGGATACGCAGTATTTT.

The gene calls are TRBV9 and TRBJ2-3; 11 nucleotides agree with TRBD2. J lost 4 bases, V lost 0 bases, and 10 bases had no gene match. This CDR3 contains 18 residues. The germline V gene has CDR1 SGDLS and CDR2 YYNGEE. The CDR3 nucleotides are TGTGCCAGCAGCGTAGCCCTAGCGGGAGGTTTGAAGGCAGATACGCAGTATTTT. Amino acids: CASSVALAGGLKADTQYF.

The rearrangement uses TRBV19 and TRBJ2-7; D is uncertain. Deletions cut 6 bases from V and 3 bases from J, with 27 bases between. The CDR3 totals 18 residues. CDR1 and CDR2 from the germline V gene are LNHDA and SQIVND (reference sequence). In nucleotides, the CDR3 is TGTGCCAGTAGCAGAAACCCGGGTTCATCGCATTCTAACTACGAGCAGTACTTC. Translating it yields CASSRNPGSSHSNYEQYF.

This chain joins TRBV6-1 and TRBJ1-1, with 10 positions matching TRBD1. Germline trimming cut 3 bases from V and 5 bases from J; bases unmatched to any gene: 9. The CDR3 contains 16 residues. CDR1 and CDR2 (germline): MNHNS, SASEGT. CDR3: CASSEITGTGDTEAFF. CDR3 coding DNA: TGTGCCAGCAGTGAGATAACGGGGACAGGGGATACTGAAGCTTTCTTT.

This chain uses TRBV30 with TRBJ2-7; 8 bases are a match to TRBD2. Germline V gives CDR1 GTSNPN, CDR2 SVGIG (reference sequence). Trimming cost V 4 bases and J 4 bases; bases outside gene matches: 9. This CDR3 contains 14 residues. The CDR3 spells CAWNLPGGAYEQYF. The CDR3 DNA is TGTGCCTGGAATTTGCCGGGGGGGGCGTACGAGCAGTACTTC. The full variable domain, its missing parts supplied by reference TRBV30 and TRBJ2-7, is SQTIHQWPATLVQPVGSPLSLECTVEGTSNPNLYWYRQAAGRGLQLLFYSVGIGQISSEVPQNLSASRPQDRQFILSSKKLLLSDSGFYLCAWNLPGGAYEQYFGPGTRLTVT.

This chain connects TRBV5-6 to TRBJ2-1; D uncertain. V was trimmed by 4 bases and J by 7 bases, leaving 15 bases between them. Germline V gene lookup returns CDR1 SGHDT and CDR2 YYEEEE. There are 14 residues in the CDR3. CDR3 nucleotides: TGTGCCAGCAGCCCAACAGCGACTCTAAATGAGCAGTTCTTC. Protein: CASSPTATLNEQFF.

This rearrangement joins TRBV11-2 to TRBJ1-4; the D is unclear. CDR1 and CDR2 (germline): SGHAT, FQNNGV. The CDR3 extends over 15 amino acids. V dropped 1 base and J dropped 3 bases, with 9 bases sitting between them. CDR3 coding DNA: TGTGCCAGCAGCTTAGTATGGGCTCCTAATGAAAAACTGTTTTTT. It codes for CASSLVWAPNEKLFF.

The chain carries TRBV30 and TRBJ2-1; D may match TRBD1 or TRBD2 (7 bases each). Trimming removed 4 bases from V and 9 bases from J, with 13 bases in between. The CDR3 consists of 12 residues. The germline CDR1 and CDR2 sequences are GTSNPN and SVGIG (reference sequence). The DNA of the CDR3 is TGTGCCTGGACCCCAGGGGGGGGTGAGCAGTTCTTC. Translated, it gives CAWTPGGGEQFF.